The rows below give T cell receptor beta chains drawn from one sample of a study of response to subunit inactivated influenza vaccine. TCRdb ran MiXCR on the RT-PCR reads and lists one entry per CDR3 protein. The profile shows hundreds of thousands of distinct CDR3 sequences, about 18% of them singletons. This material consisted of PBMCs from blood, taken about 5 days after vaccination. These receptors all come from a man over 45 who received an inactivated influenza vaccine. Each CDR3 is given with its conserved first and last residue. The order of the fields is clone size, J gene, D gene, V gene, CDR3 protein, CDR3 DNA. The D gene is left open where the match is weak. Clone size is not always given. Where it is, it says once, few, many or a class for expanded clones.

abundance: -
j_gene: TRBJ1-4
d_gene: TRBD1
v_gene: TRBV20-1
CDR3aa: CSARDGDRVNEKLFF
CDR3nt: TGCAGTGCTAGAGATGGGGACAGGGTTAATGAAAAACTGTTTTTT

abundance: -
j_gene: TRBJ1-2
d_gene: -
v_gene: TRBV12-3/TRBV12-4
CDR3aa: CASSPSQGSIGYTF
CDR3nt: TGTGCCAGCAGTCCATCCCAGGGGTCTATCGGCTACACCTTC

abundance: few
j_gene: TRBJ2-3
d_gene: -
v_gene: TRBV15
CDR3aa: CATSRDYRDGDTQYF
CDR3nt: TGTGCCACCAGCAGAGATTACAGGGACGGGGATACGCAGTATTTT

abundance: many
j_gene: TRBJ1-1
d_gene: -
v_gene: TRBV28
CDR3aa: CASNGLKNTEAFF
CDR3nt: TGTGCCAGCAACGGACTGAAAAACACTGAAGCTTTCTTT

abundance: -
j_gene: TRBJ2-7
d_gene: -
v_gene: TRBV7-8
CDR3aa: CASSLLAFGEQYF
CDR3nt: TGTGCCAGCAGCTTACTGGCGTTCGGGGAGCAGTACTTC

abundance: many
j_gene: TRBJ2-1
d_gene: -
v_gene: TRBV4-3
CDR3aa: CASSQAHSGLYNEQFF
CDR3nt: TGCGCCAGCAGCCAAGCCCACTCAGGCCTGTACAATGAGCAGTTCTTC

abundance: few
j_gene: TRBJ2-7
d_gene: -
v_gene: TRBV6-1
CDR3aa: CASREDASWVYEQYF
CDR3nt: TGTGCCAGCAGGGAAGATGCTAGCTGGGTCTACGAGCAGTACTTC

abundance: few
j_gene: TRBJ1-3
d_gene: -
v_gene: TRBV4-1
CDR3aa: CASSPGPIGNTIYF
CDR3nt: TGCGCCAGCAGCCCCGGCCCAATTGGAAACACCATATATTTT

abundance: many
j_gene: TRBJ2-7
d_gene: -
v_gene: TRBV5-5
CDR3aa: CASSSTRTVSYEQYF
CDR3nt: TGTGCCAGCAGCTCGACGCGGACAGTCTCCTACGAGCAGTACTTC

abundance: -
j_gene: TRBJ2-7
d_gene: -
v_gene: TRBV12-3/TRBV12-4
CDR3aa: CASTAPGRHHEQYF
CDR3nt: TGTGCCAGCACAGCCCCGGGGAGACACCACGAGCAGTACTTC

abundance: -
j_gene: TRBJ1-2
d_gene: -
v_gene: TRBV5-6
CDR3aa: CASSSWAHYGYTF
CDR3nt: TGTGCCAGCAGCTCATGGGCGCACTATGGCTACACCTTC

abundance: many
j_gene: TRBJ1-2
d_gene: -
v_gene: TRBV14
CDR3aa: CASSRGLWDYGYTF
CDR3nt: TGTGCCAGCAGCCGAGGCTTGTGGGACTATGGCTACACCTTC

abundance: -
j_gene: TRBJ1-1
d_gene: -
v_gene: TRBV28
CDR3aa: CASRGAGSQNTEAFF
CDR3nt: TGTGCCAGCAGGGGGGCTGGATCCCAGAACACTGAAGCTTTCTTT

abundance: few
j_gene: TRBJ2-7
d_gene: TRBD1
v_gene: TRBV20-1
CDR3aa: CSARSRQGSYEQYF
CDR3nt: TGCAGTGCTAGATCCCGACAGGGCTCCTACGAGCAGTACTTC

abundance: -
j_gene: TRBJ2-3
d_gene: -
v_gene: TRBV21-1
CDR3aa: CASSKGGGQRRTDTQYF
CDR3nt: TGTGCCAGCAGCAAAGGGGGGGGACAGCGACGCACAGATACGCAGTATTTT

abundance: few
j_gene: TRBJ2-1
d_gene: -
v_gene: TRBV3-1
CDR3aa: CASSQDRGAQIYNEQFF
CDR3nt: TGTGCCAGCAGCCAAGATAGGGGGGCACAAATCTACAATGAGCAGTTCTTC

abundance: few
j_gene: TRBJ2-1
d_gene: -
v_gene: TRBV5-1
CDR3aa: CASGTGQLGGNEQFF
CDR3nt: TGCGCCAGCGGGACGGGACAGCTGGGGGGGAATGAGCAGTTCTTC

abundance: -
j_gene: TRBJ2-7
d_gene: -
v_gene: TRBV25-1
CDR3aa: CASSEEDGVYEQYF
CDR3nt: TGTGCCAGCAGTGAGGAGGACGGCGTTTACGAGCAGTACTTC

abundance: -
j_gene: TRBJ2-2
d_gene: -
v_gene: TRBV3-1
CDR3aa: CASSQWGTTRVGTGELFF
CDR3nt: TGTGCCAGCAGCCAATGGGGGACCACTCGTGTAGGCACCGGGGAGCTGTTTTTT

abundance: -
j_gene: TRBJ1-5
d_gene: -
v_gene: TRBV14
CDR3aa: CASSQVGGNQPQHF
CDR3nt: TGTGCCAGCAGCCAAGTAGGTGGCAATCAGCCCCAGCATTTT

abundance: many
j_gene: TRBJ2-1
d_gene: -
v_gene: TRBV20-1
CDR3aa: CSARRGSYNEQFF
CDR3nt: TGCAGTGCTAGACGCGGGTCCTACAATGAGCAGTTCTTC

abundance: few
j_gene: TRBJ1-1
d_gene: -
v_gene: TRBV7-8
CDR3aa: CASSPITGNTEAFF
CDR3nt: TGTGCCAGCAGCCCGATTACGGGAAACACTGAAGCTTTCTTT

abundance: -
j_gene: TRBJ2-5
d_gene: TRBD1
v_gene: TRBV18
CDR3aa: CASSLDRGKGTQYF
CDR3nt: TGTGCCAGCTCCCTGGACAGGGGCAAGGGGACCCAGTACTTC

abundance: -
j_gene: TRBJ1-2
d_gene: -
v_gene: TRBV12-3/TRBV12-4
CDR3aa: CASSLGNRVNGYTF
CDR3nt: TGTGCCAGCAGTTTGGGGAACAGGGTGAATGGCTACACCTTC

abundance: few
j_gene: TRBJ2-1
d_gene: -
v_gene: TRBV20-1
CDR3aa: CSASDSGTVENEQFF
CDR3nt: TGCAGTGCTAGTGATTCCGGGACGGTGGAAAATGAGCAGTTCTTC

abundance: -
j_gene: TRBJ2-5
d_gene: -
v_gene: TRBV20-1
CDR3aa: CSARASGRETQYF
CDR3nt: TGCAGTGCTAGGGCATCAGGCAGGGAGACCCAGTACTTC

abundance: -
j_gene: TRBJ1-5
d_gene: -
v_gene: TRBV10-3
CDR3aa: CAISVVRGSQPQHF
CDR3nt: TGTGCCATCAGTGTTGTCAGGGGTAGTCAGCCCCAGCATTTT

abundance: -
j_gene: TRBJ1-4
d_gene: -
v_gene: TRBV11-2
CDR3aa: CASSLVFGSGEKLFF
CDR3nt: TGTGCCAGCAGCTTAGTTTTCGGGAGTGGTGAAAAACTGTTTTTT

abundance: -
j_gene: TRBJ2-5
d_gene: -
v_gene: TRBV5-1
CDR3aa: CASSWQGRETQYF
CDR3nt: TGCGCCAGCAGCTGGCAGGGACGAGAGACCCAGTACTTC

abundance: -
j_gene: TRBJ1-3
d_gene: -
v_gene: TRBV15
CDR3aa: CATSRDEGGRSTIYF
CDR3nt: TGTGCCACCAGCAGAGATGAAGGGGGGCGGAGCACCATATATTTT

abundance: -
j_gene: TRBJ2-3
d_gene: -
v_gene: TRBV11-2
CDR3aa: CASSDILRATDTQYF
CDR3nt: TGTGCCAGCAGCGACATCTTAAGGGCCACAGATACGCAGTATTTT

abundance: -
j_gene: TRBJ2-6
d_gene: -
v_gene: TRBV6-5
CDR3aa: CASSYGTRGSGANVLTF
CDR3nt: TGTGCCAGCAGTTATGGCACCCGGGGCTCTGGGGCCAACGTCCTGACTTTC

abundance: -
j_gene: TRBJ2-1
d_gene: -
v_gene: TRBV12-3/TRBV12-4
CDR3aa: CASSLGTPSNEQFF
CDR3nt: TGTGCCAGCAGTTTAGGGACCCCCTCCAATGAGCAGTTCTTC

abundance: -
j_gene: TRBJ2-1
d_gene: TRBD2
v_gene: TRBV6-5
CDR3aa: CASSLLAGFYNEQFF
CDR3nt: TGTGCCAGCAGTTTACTAGCGGGTTTCTACAATGAGCAGTTCTTC